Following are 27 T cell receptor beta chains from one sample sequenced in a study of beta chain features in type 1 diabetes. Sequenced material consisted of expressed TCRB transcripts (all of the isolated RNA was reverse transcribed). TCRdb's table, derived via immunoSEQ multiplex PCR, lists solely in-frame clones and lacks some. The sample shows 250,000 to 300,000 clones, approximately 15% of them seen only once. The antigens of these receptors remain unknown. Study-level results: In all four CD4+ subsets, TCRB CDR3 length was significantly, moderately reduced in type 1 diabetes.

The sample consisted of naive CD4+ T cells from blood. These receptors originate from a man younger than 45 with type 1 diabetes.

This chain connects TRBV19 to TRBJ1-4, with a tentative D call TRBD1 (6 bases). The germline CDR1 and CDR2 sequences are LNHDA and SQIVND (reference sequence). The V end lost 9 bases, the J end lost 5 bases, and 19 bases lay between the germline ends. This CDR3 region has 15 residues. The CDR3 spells CASQGQRGVNEKLFF. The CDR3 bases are TGTGCCAGCCAAGGACAGAGAGGAGTAAATGAAAAACTGTTTTTT.

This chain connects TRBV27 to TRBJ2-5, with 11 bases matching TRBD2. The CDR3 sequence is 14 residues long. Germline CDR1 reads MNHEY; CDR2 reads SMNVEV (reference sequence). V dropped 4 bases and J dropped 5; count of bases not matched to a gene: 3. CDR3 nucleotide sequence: TGTGCCAGCAGTTATACTAGCGGGAGCGAGACCCAGTACTTC. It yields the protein CASSYTSGSETQYF.

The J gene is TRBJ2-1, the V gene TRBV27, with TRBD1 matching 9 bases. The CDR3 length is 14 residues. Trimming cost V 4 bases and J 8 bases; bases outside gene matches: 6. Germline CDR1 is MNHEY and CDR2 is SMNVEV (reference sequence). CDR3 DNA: TGTGCCAGCAGTTCCGGGACAGGGTTCGATGAGCAGTTCTTC. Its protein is CASSSGTGFDEQFF.

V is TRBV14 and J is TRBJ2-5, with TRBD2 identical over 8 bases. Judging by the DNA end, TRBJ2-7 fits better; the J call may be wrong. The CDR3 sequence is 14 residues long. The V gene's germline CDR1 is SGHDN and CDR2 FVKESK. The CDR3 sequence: CASSQDGLAGEQYF. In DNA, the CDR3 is TGTGCCAGCAGCCAAGATGGGCTAGCGGGCGAGCAGTACTTC.

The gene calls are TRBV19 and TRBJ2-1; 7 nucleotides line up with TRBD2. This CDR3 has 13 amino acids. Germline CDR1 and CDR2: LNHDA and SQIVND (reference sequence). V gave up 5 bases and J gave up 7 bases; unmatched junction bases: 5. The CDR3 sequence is CASSPTGRNEQFF. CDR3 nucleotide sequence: TGTGCCAGTAGTCCCACCGGGAGGAATGAGCAGTTCTTC.

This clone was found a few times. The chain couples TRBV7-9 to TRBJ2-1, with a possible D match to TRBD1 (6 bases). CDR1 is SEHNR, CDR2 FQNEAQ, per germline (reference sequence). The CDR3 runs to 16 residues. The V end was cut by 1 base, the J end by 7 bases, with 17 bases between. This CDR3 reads CASSLVSLPGENEQFF. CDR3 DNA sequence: TGTGCCAGCAGCTTAGTAAGTTTGCCAGGGGAGAATGAGCAGTTCTTC.

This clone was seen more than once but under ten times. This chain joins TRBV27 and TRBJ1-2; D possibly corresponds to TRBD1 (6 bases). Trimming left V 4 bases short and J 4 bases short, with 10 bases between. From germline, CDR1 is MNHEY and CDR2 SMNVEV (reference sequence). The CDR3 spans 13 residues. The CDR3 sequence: CASSSTGPYGYTF. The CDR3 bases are TGTGCCAGCAGTTCGACAGGACCCTATGGCTACACCTTC.

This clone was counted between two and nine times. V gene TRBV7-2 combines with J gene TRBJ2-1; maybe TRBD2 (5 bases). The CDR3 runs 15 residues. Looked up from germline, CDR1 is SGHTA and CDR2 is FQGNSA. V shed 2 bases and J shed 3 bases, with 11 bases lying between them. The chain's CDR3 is CASSLSAEHYNEQFF. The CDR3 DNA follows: TGTGCCAGCAGCTTATCAGCGGAGCACTACAATGAGCAGTTCTTC.

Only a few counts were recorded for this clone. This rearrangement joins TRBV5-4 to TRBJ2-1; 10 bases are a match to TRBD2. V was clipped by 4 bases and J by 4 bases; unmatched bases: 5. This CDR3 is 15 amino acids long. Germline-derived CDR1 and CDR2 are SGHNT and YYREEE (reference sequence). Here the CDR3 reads CASSQEREGYNEQFF. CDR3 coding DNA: TGTGCCAGCAGCCAGGAGCGGGAGGGATACAATGAGCAGTTCTTC.

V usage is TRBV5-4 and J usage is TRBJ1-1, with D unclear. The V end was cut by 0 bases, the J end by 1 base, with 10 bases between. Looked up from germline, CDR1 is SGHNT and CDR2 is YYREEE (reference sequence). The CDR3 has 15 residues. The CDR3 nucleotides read TGTGCCAGCAGCTTGGACAGCCACAAGAACACTGAAGCTTTCTTT. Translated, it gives CASSLDSHKNTEAFF.

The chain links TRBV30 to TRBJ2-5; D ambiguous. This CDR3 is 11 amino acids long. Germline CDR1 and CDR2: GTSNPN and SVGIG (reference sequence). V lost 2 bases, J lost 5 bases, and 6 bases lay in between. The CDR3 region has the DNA TGTGCCTGGAGTCCCGGGGAGACCCAGTACTTC. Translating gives CAWSPGETQYF.

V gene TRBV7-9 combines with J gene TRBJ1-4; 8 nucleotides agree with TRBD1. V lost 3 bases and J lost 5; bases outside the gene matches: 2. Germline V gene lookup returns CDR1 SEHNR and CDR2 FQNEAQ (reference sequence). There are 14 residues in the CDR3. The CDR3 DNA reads TGTGCCAGCAGCTTCGGACAGGGAAATGAAAAACTGTTTTTT. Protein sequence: CASSFGQGNEKLFF.

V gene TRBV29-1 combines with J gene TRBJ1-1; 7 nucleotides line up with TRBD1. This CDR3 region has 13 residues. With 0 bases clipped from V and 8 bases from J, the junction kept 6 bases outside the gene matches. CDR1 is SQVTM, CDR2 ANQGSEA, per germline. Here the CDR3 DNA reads TGCAGCGTTGAAGAGACCCGGGACAGCGAAGCTTTCTTT. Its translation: CSVEETRDSEAFF.

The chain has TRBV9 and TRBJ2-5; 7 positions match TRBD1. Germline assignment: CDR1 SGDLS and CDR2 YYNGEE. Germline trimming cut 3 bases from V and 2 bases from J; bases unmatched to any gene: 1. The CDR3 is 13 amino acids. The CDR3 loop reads CASSAGQQETQYF. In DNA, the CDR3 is TGTGCCAGCAGCGCGGGACAGCAAGAGACCCAGTACTTC.

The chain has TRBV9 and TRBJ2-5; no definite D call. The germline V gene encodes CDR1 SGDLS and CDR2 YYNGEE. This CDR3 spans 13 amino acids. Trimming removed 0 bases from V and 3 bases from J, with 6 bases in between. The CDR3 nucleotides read TGTGCCAGCAGCGTAGACTCTAAAGAGACCCAGTACTTC. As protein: CASSVDSKETQYF.

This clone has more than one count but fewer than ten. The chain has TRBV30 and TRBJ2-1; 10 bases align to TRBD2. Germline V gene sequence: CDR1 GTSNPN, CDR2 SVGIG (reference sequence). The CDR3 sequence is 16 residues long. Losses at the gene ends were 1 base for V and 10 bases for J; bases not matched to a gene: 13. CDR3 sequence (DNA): TGTGCCTGGAGTGCGAGGGGACTAGCGCAAAACAGCGAGCAGTTCTTC. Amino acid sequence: CAWSARGLAQNSEQFF.

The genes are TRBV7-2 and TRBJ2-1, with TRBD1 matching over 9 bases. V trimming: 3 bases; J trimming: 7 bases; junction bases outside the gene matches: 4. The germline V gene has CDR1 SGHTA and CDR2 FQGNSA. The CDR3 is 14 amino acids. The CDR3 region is CASSLDRGWNEQFF. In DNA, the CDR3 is TGTGCCAGCAGCTTGGACAGGGGATGGAATGAGCAGTTCTTC.

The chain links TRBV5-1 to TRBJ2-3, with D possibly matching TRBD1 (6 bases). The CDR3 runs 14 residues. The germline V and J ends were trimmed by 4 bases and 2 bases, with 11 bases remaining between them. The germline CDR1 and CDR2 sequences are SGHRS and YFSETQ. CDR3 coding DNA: TGCGCCAGCAGCGTACAGGGCCTCACAGATACGCAGTATTTT. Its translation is CASSVQGLTDTQYF.

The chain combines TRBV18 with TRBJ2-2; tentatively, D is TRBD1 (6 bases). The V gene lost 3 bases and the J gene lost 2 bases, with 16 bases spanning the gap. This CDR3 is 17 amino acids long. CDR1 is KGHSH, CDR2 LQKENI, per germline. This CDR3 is CASSPSRGGSNTGELFF. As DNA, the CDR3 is TGTGCCAGCTCACCGTCGAGAGGGGGAAGTAACACCGGGGAGCTGTTTTTT.

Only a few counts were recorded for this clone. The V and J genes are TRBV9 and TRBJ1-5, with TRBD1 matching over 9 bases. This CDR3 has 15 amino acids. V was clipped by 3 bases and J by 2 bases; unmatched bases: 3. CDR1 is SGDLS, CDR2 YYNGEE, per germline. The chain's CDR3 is CASSGDRVGNQPQHF. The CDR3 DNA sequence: TGTGCCAGCAGCGGGGACAGGGTAGGCAATCAGCCCCAGCATTTT.

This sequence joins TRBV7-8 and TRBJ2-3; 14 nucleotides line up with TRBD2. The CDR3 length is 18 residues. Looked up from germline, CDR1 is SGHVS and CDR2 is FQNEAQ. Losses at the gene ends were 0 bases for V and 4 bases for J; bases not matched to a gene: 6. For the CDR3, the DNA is TGTGCCAGCAGCTTAGCGGGATTGGGACTAGCGGGAGCAGATACGCAGTATTTT. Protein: CASSLAGLGLAGADTQYF.

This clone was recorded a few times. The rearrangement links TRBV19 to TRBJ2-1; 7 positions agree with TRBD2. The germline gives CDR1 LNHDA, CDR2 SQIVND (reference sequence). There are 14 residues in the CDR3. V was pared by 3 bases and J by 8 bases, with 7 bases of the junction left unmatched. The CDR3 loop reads CASSIVGGVDEQFF. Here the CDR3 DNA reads TGTGCCAGTAGTATTGTGGGAGGGGTTGATGAGCAGTTCTTC.

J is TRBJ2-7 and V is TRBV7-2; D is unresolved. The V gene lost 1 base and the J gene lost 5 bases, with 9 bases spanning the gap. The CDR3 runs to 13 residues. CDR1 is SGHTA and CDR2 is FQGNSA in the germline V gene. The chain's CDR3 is CASSLDKYDEQYF. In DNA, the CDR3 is TGTGCCAGCAGCTTAGACAAGTACGACGAGCAGTACTTC.

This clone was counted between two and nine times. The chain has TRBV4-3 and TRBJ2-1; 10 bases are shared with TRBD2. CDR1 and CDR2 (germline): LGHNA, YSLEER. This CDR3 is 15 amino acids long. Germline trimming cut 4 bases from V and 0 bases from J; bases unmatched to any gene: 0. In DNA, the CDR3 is TGCGCCAGCAGCCCTAGCGGGAGCTCCTACAATGAGCAGTTCTTC. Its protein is CASSPSGSSYNEQFF.

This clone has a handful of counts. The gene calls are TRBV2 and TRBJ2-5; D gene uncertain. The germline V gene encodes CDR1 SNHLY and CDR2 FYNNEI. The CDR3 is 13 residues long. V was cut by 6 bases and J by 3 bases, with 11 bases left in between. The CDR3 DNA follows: TGTGCCAGCAGGCAGAACAGAGAAGAGACCCAGTACTTC. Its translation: CASRQNREETQYF.

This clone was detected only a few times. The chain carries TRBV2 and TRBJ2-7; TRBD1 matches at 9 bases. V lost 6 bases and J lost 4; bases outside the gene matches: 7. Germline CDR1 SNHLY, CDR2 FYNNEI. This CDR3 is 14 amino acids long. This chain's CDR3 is CASSRSGQGYEQYF. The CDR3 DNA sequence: TGTGCCAGCAGCAGAAGTGGACAGGGGTACGAGCAGTACTTC.

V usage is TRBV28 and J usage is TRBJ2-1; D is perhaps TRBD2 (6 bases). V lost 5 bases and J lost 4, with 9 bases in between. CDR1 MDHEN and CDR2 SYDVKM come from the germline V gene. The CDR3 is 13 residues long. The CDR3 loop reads CASSPGTYNEQFF. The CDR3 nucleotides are TGTGCCAGCAGTCCGGGGACTTACAATGAGCAGTTCTTC.